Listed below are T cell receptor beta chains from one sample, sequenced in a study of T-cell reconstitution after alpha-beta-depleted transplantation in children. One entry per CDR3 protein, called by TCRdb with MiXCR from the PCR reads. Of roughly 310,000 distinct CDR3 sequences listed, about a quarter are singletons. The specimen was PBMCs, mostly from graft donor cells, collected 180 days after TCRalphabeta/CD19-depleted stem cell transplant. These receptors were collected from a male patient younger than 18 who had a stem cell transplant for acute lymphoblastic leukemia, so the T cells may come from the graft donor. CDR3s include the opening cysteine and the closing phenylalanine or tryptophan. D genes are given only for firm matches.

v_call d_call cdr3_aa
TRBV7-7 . CASSPLQGSDTQYF
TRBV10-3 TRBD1 CAISDKTGGSFEQYF
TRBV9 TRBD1 CASSVETGGYEQYF
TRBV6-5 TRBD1 CASSTRQGSEQYF
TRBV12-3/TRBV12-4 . CASRSFGTEREKLFF
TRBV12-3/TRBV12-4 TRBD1 CASSFDRGDEYF
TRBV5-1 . CASRRRGGTDTQYF
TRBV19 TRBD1 CASSIGTGLSYEQYF
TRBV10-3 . CAISRVALARDTEAFF
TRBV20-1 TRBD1 CSAWTGVNEQFF
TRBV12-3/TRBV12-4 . CASSSNNEKLFF
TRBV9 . CASSSSKNIQYF
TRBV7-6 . CASTRSLNEQFF
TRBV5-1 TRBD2 CASSPLTKTSGNEQFF
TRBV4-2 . CASSQGAEQYF
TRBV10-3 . CAIRPGSLSRGYTF
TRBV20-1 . CSARPEHSDTQYF
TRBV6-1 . CASSPPALGETQYF
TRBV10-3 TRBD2 CAIRAGLAVYEQYF
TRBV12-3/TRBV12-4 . CASSLAPRPEAFF
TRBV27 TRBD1 CASSLWGTGDNGYTF
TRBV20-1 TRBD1 CSARVNRGAHEQYF
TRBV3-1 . CASSLGRSYQPQHF
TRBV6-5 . CASSYSITAQSTGELFF
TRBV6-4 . CASIWSRTLANEKLFF
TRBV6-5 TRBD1 CASSSRTGFSYEQYF
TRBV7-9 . CASSFPTKESTGELFF
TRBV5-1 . CASSLRDGLYEQYF
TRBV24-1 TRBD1 CATSERTGGGEQYF
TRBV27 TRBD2 CASKRSSSGRGGTDTQYF
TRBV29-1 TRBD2 CSVEGTSGRASYNEQFF
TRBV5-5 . CASSLRPVNTEAFF
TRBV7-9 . CASGRYRAYEQYF
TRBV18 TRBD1 CASSPRTGPPNWNEQFF
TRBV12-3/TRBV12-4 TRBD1 CASHDGTGVYNEQFF
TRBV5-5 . CASSFRTPKNIQYF
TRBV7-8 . CASSLAPTIAEYSNQPQHF
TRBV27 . CASSLCGFGYEQYF
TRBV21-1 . CASSPPRDRSVVGANVLTF
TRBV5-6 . CASSRPTRGEAFF
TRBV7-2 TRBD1 CASSRTGVRRVYGYTF
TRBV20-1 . CSASPPGANEKLFF
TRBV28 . CASSLANRGIYEQYF
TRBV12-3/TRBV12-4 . CASRSSSYEQYF
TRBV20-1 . CSALVGRRTPYNEQFF
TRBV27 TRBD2 CASSQGLAGELRTDTQYF
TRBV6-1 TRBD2 CASSPRGSGSADLEQYF
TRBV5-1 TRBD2 CASTVTSGYYEQYF
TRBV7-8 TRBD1 CASSGTQGAGEETQYF
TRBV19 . CASRYRGAMNTEAFF
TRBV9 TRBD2 CASSDREGVYNEQFF
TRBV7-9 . CADEGVPSGANVLTF
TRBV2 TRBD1 CASWEIGTENTGELFF
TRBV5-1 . CASSWDQTWRYEQYF
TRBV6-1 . CASRPSTSGNTIYF
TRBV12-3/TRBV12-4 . CASRKTGELFF
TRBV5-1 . CASSFLPTGSYEQYF
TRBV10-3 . CAISQQVGIQYF
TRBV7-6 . CASSLGSHSTNEKLFF
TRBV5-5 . CASSFNPGYEQYF